The 3 T cell receptor beta chains below come from one sample, sequenced in a study of T cells in Graves' hyperthyroidism and ophthalmopathy. The investigators amplified TCR beta CDR3 regions from RNA transcripts. Carried out on the TCR CDR3, a first-round RT-PCR used the HTBI primer set. MiXCR, run by TCRdb on the multiplex PCR reads, gives a single entry per CDR3 protein. The sample consists of more than 550,000 distinct CDR3 sequences, roughly 17% of them appearing once. Material for sequencing was blood. The receptors derive from a man aged 45-65 years with Graves' hyperthyroidism.

This clonotype was counted only a few times. This rearrangement joins TRBV18 to TRBJ1-5; D gene ambiguous. This CDR3 comprises 13 residues. CDR1 is KGHSH, CDR2 LQKENI, per germline. V shed 2 bases and J shed 3 bases, with 5 bases lying between them. The CDR3 sequence is CASSPRPNQPQHF. In DNA, the CDR3 is TGTGCCAGCTCACCAAGGCCCAATCAGCCCCAGCATTTT.

This clonotype has a count of ten or more. In DNA, the CDR3 is TGTGCCAGCAGCTTAGAGTTATTGAACACTGAAGCTTTCTTT. It specifies CASSLELLNTEAFF. This chain links TRBV7-9 with TRBJ1-1; D unresolved. CDR1 and CDR2 (germline): SEHNR, FQNEAQ (reference sequence). The CDR3 contains 14 residues. The V gene lost 1 base and the J gene lost 0 bases, with 6 bases spanning the gap.

There are many counts of this clonotype. This chain connects TRBV19 to TRBJ1-1; D not resolved. Germline CDR1 reads LNHDA; CDR2 reads SQIVND (reference sequence). The germline V and J ends were trimmed by 7 bases and 5 bases, with 17 bases remaining between them. There are 14 residues in the CDR3. CDR3 coding DNA: TGTGCCAGTACCATGATCGGGGTAGGTACTGAAGCTTTCTTT. Translated: CASTMIGVGTEAFF.